This is a list of T cell receptor beta chains from one sample in a study of blood T cell repertoires in COVID-19. Produced via immunoSEQ multiplex PCR; TCRdb's table is partial and in-frame only. The sample contains 150,000 to 200,000 clones, around 90% of which appear only once. The sample comprised PBMCs or T cells enriched from blood (not recorded which). The receptors stem from a woman aged 25 to 39 who had recovered from COVID-19. CDR3s include the opening cysteine and the closing phenylalanine or tryptophan. Each record gives: clone size, D gene, V gene, J gene, CDR3 protein, CDR3 DNA. The D gene is left open where the match is weak. Size tells how often a clone was seen (once, few, many) or the class of an expanded clone, and some rows leave it out.

clone_size: NA; d_call: TRBD2; v_call: TRBV15; j_call: TRBJ2-1; cdr3_aa: CATSPLWREAYNEQFF; cdr3_nt: TGTGCCACCAGCCCTCTGTGGCGGGAGGCCTACAATGAGCAGTTCTTC
clone_size: NA; d_call: TRBD1; v_call: TRBV19; j_call: TRBJ1-5; cdr3_aa: CASSIGQGADQPQHF; cdr3_nt: TGTGCCAGTAGTATAGGGCAGGGGGCAGATCAGCCCCAGCATTTT
clone_size: NA; d_call: TRBD1; v_call: TRBV7-9; j_call: TRBJ1-4; cdr3_aa: CASSQTGDWEKLFF; cdr3_nt: TGTGCCAGCAGCCAGACAGGGGATTGGGAAAAACTGTTTTTT
clone_size: NA; d_call: TRBD1; v_call: TRBV7-9; j_call: TRBJ2-3; cdr3_aa: CASQKGAADTQYF; cdr3_nt: TGTGCCAGCCAGAAGGGGGCGGCAGATACGCAGTATTTT
clone_size: NA; d_call: NA; v_call: TRBV7-9; j_call: TRBJ2-2; cdr3_aa: CASSVNTGTGELFF; cdr3_nt: TGTGCCAGCAGCGTTAATACAGGGACCGGGGAGCTGTTTTTT
clone_size: once; d_call: NA; v_call: TRBV7-2; j_call: TRBJ1-6; cdr3_aa: CASSILQGGSPLHF; cdr3_nt: TGTGCCAGCAGCATCCTCCAGGGAGGTTCACCCCTCCACTTT
clone_size: NA; d_call: TRBD1; v_call: TRBV29-1; j_call: TRBJ1-1; cdr3_aa: CSVGTGYDTEAFF; cdr3_nt: TGCAGCGTTGGGACAGGGTACGACACTGAAGCTTTCTTT
clone_size: NA; d_call: TRBD2; v_call: TRBV3-1/TRBV3-2; j_call: TRBJ2-1; cdr3_aa: CASSQRTKTSGGYNEQFF; cdr3_nt: TGTGCCAGCAGCCAGCGAACCAAGACTAGCGGGGGGTACAATGAGCAGTTCTTC
clone_size: NA; d_call: TRBD2; v_call: TRBV7-2; j_call: TRBJ2-2; cdr3_aa: CASSYSGSNTGELFF; cdr3_nt: TGTGCCAGCAGCTATAGCGGGTCGAACACCGGGGAGCTGTTTTTT
clone_size: NA; d_call: NA; v_call: TRBV30; j_call: TRBJ2-6; cdr3_aa: CAWSVGPLAGANVLTF; cdr3_nt: TGTGCCTGGAGTGTTGGGCCGCTCGCTGGGGCCAACGTCCTGACTTTC
clone_size: once; d_call: TRBD1; v_call: TRBV30; j_call: TRBJ1-6; cdr3_aa: CAWSLGVRDRVIF; cdr3_nt: TGTGCCTGGAGCCTGGGAGTCCGGGACAGGGTAATTTTT
clone_size: NA; d_call: NA; v_call: TRBV7-2; j_call: TRBJ1-5; cdr3_aa: CASSPQGGGNQPQHF; cdr3_nt: TGTGCCAGCAGCCCCCAGGGAGGTGGCAATCAGCCCCAGCATTTT
clone_size: NA; d_call: NA; v_call: TRBV9; j_call: TRBJ1-2; cdr3_aa: CASSVGDMFGYTF; cdr3_nt: TGTGCCAGCAGCGTAGGGGACATGTTCGGCTACACCTTC
clone_size: NA; d_call: NA; v_call: TRBV2; j_call: TRBJ1-4; cdr3_aa: CASSLSRGNEKLFF; cdr3_nt: TGTGCCAGCTCATTGAGCAGGGGCAATGAAAAACTGTTTTTT
clone_size: NA; d_call: NA; v_call: TRBV19; j_call: TRBJ2-2; cdr3_aa: CASSRVTTGNTGELFF; cdr3_nt: TGTGCCAGTTCCCGAGTTACGACAGGGAACACCGGGGAGCTGTTTTTT
clone_size: NA; d_call: NA; v_call: TRBV27; j_call: TRBJ2-7; cdr3_aa: CASSLYDSRSSYEQYF; cdr3_nt: TGTGCCAGCAGTTTATACGACAGCCGCAGCTCCTACGAGCAGTACTTC
clone_size: NA; d_call: TRBD1; v_call: TRBV30; j_call: TRBJ1-2; cdr3_aa: CAWSFGQGAGYTF; cdr3_nt: TGTGCCTGGAGTTTTGGACAGGGAGCTGGCTACACCTTC
clone_size: NA; d_call: NA; v_call: TRBV5-5; j_call: TRBJ1-1; cdr3_aa: CASSLANRENTEAFF; cdr3_nt: TGTGCCAGCAGCTTGGCCAACCGAGAGAACACTGAAGCTTTCTTT
clone_size: NA; d_call: NA; v_call: TRBV5-1; j_call: TRBJ1-4; cdr3_aa: CASSPLEGVTTNEKLFF; cdr3_nt: TGCGCCAGCAGCCCCCTTGAGGGGGTCACAACTAATGAAAAACTGTTTTTT
clone_size: NA; d_call: TRBD2; v_call: TRBV10-3; j_call: TRBJ2-1; cdr3_aa: CAISAVAGNNEQFF; cdr3_nt: TGTGCCATCAGTGCGGTAGCGGGGAACAATGAGCAGTTCTTC
clone_size: NA; d_call: TRBD2; v_call: TRBV6-2/TRBV6-3; j_call: TRBJ2-5; cdr3_aa: CASSQGRVQTQYF; cdr3_nt: TGTGCCAGCAGCCAAGGGAGGGTACAGACCCAGTACTTC
clone_size: NA; d_call: TRBD1; v_call: TRBV24-1; j_call: TRBJ1-2; cdr3_aa: CATSVPGQGEGYTF; cdr3_nt: TGTGCCACCAGTGTACCGGGACAGGGAGAAGGCTACACCTTC
clone_size: NA; d_call: NA; v_call: TRBV24-1; j_call: TRBJ1-5; cdr3_aa: CATGHGAANQPQHF; cdr3_nt: TGTGCCACCGGACATGGTGCCGCCAATCAGCCCCAGCATTTT
clone_size: NA; d_call: TRBD1; v_call: TRBV5-1; j_call: TRBJ2-6; cdr3_aa: CASSSTGGHISGANVLTF; cdr3_nt: TGCGCCAGCAGCTCGACAGGGGGCCACATCTCTGGGGCCAACGTCCTGACTTTC
clone_size: NA; d_call: NA; v_call: TRBV11-2; j_call: TRBJ2-4; cdr3_aa: CASSPPENIQYF; cdr3_nt: TGTGCCAGCAGCCCCCCCGAAAACATTCAGTACTTC
clone_size: NA; d_call: NA; v_call: TRBV11-3; j_call: TRBJ2-3; cdr3_aa: CASSLGTTPLTDTQYF; cdr3_nt: TGTGCCAGCAGCTTAGGAACGACTCCGCTCACAGATACGCAGTATTTT
clone_size: NA; d_call: TRBD1; v_call: TRBV2; j_call: TRBJ1-1; cdr3_aa: CASSVTGATEAFF; cdr3_nt: TGTGCCAGCAGTGTGACAGGGGCCACTGAAGCTTTCTTT
clone_size: NA; d_call: NA; v_call: TRBV4-1; j_call: TRBJ1-4; cdr3_aa: CASSQHREEKLFF; cdr3_nt: TGCGCCAGCAGCCAACACAGGGAGGAAAAACTGTTTTTT
clone_size: NA; d_call: NA; v_call: TRBV30; j_call: TRBJ2-2; cdr3_aa: CAWKNGVMTGELFF; cdr3_nt: TGTGCCTGGAAAAACGGTGTGATGACCGGGGAGCTGTTTTTT
clone_size: NA; d_call: TRBD1; v_call: TRBV4-3; j_call: TRBJ2-1; cdr3_aa: CASSQDNNRGALGEQFF; cdr3_nt: TGCGCCAGCAGCCAAGATAATAACAGGGGGGCCTTAGGAGAGCAGTTCTTC
clone_size: NA; d_call: NA; v_call: TRBV7-6; j_call: TRBJ2-6; cdr3_aa: CASSLGGGSGANVLTF; cdr3_nt: TGTGCCAGCAGCTTAGGAGGCGGCTCTGGGGCCAACGTCCTGACTTTC
clone_size: NA; d_call: NA; v_call: TRBV12-3/TRBV12-4; j_call: TRBJ1-2; cdr3_aa: CASSLAYGVFNTF; cdr3_nt: TGTGCCAGCAGTTTAGCGTACGGAGTGTTTAACACCTTC
clone_size: few; d_call: NA; v_call: TRBV7-9; j_call: TRBJ1-4; cdr3_aa: CASSLARSGNEKLFF; cdr3_nt: TGTGCCAGCAGCTTAGCGCGTTCGGGGAATGAAAAACTGTTTTTT
clone_size: NA; d_call: TRBD2; v_call: TRBV19; j_call: TRBJ2-5; cdr3_aa: CASSITSRSGSAQETQYF; cdr3_nt: TGTGCCAGTAGTATCACGAGTAGGAGCGGGAGTGCCCAAGAGACCCAGTACTTC
clone_size: NA; d_call: TRBD1; v_call: TRBV5-1; j_call: TRBJ1-4; cdr3_aa: CASSRAGTGEEKLFF; cdr3_nt: TGCGCCAGCAGCCGGGCCGGGACAGGGGAAGAAAAACTGTTTTTT
clone_size: NA; d_call: TRBD1; v_call: TRBV29-1; j_call: TRBJ1-6; cdr3_aa: CSTRQGQNSPLHF; cdr3_nt: TGCAGCACCCGACAGGGGCAGAATTCACCCCTCCACTTT
clone_size: NA; d_call: TRBD1; v_call: TRBV7-2; j_call: TRBJ1-6; cdr3_aa: CASSSRDRGLNSPLHF; cdr3_nt: TGTGCCAGCAGCTCCCGGGACAGGGGGTTGAATTCACCCCTCCACTTT
clone_size: NA; d_call: TRBD1; v_call: TRBV19; j_call: TRBJ2-3; cdr3_aa: CASSIRTGRPPPPSGTQYF; cdr3_nt: TGTGCCAGTAGTATTCGGACAGGTCGACCCCCCCCACCCTCAGGTACGCAGTATTTT
clone_size: NA; d_call: TRBD1; v_call: TRBV19; j_call: TRBJ1-1; cdr3_aa: CASKPAGTDNTEAFF; cdr3_nt: TGTGCCAGCAAACCGGCGGGGACAGATAACACTGAAGCTTTCTTT
clone_size: few; d_call: TRBD1; v_call: TRBV13; j_call: TRBJ1-2; cdr3_aa: CASSLERGRGGYTF; cdr3_nt: TGTGCCAGCAGCTTAGAAAGGGGGCGCGGTGGCTACACCTTC